This section outlines one TCR beta chain sequence together with its context. This record belongs to a study of blood T cell repertoires in COVID-19. Study-level background: The samples span acute and convalescent COVID-19 from the United States, Italy and Spain. From T cells, B-cell-depleted T cells, or PBMCs came the material, which was cDNA or gDNA.

This CDR3 is 15 amino acids long. CDR1 is MDHEN, CDR2 SYDVKM, per germline. V was cut by 1 base and J by 5 bases, with 12 bases left in between. The protocol was immunoSEQ multiplex PCR, while the TCRdb copy is restricted to in-frame clones and leaves out a portion. The table includes around 200,000 clones, approximately 84% detected once. Sequenced input: peripheral blood. The TCR was taken from a man at least 80 years old with acute or convalescent COVID-19. The chain is built from TRBV28 and TRBJ1-5; D ambiguous. The CDR3 DNA sequence: TGTGCCAGCAGTTTATCAGGAAACTTCCATCAGCCCCAGCATTTT. It specifies CASSLSGNFHQPQHF.